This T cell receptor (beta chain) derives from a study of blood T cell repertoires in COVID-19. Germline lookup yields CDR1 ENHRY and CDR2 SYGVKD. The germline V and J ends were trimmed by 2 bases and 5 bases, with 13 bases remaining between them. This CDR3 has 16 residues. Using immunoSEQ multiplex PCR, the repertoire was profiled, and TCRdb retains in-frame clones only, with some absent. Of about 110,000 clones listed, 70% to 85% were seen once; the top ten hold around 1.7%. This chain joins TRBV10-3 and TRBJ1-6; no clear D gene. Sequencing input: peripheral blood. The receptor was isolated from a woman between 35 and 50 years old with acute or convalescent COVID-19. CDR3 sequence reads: CAISERRPGDNSPLHF. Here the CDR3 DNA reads TGTGCCATCAGTGAGCGACGCCCCGGGGATAATTCACCCCTCCACTTT.